One and the same sample provided the 12 T cell receptor beta chains below, sequenced in a study of T cell repertoires in cytomegalovirus infection. TCRdb reanalysed the reads using MiXCR and keeps one entry per CDR3 protein. The sample lists a few hundred thousand distinct CDR3 sequences; 17% were seen once. Source material: PBMCs. These receptors all come from a human donor in good health (CMV status not recorded). Some clones in this sample may be carry-over from other donors' samples.

There are a few counts of this clonotype. The chain has TRBV5-1 and TRBJ2-5; tentative D call: TRBD2 (6 bases). Germline V gene data show CDR1 as SGHRS and CDR2 as YFSETQ. V was cut by 4 bases and J by 2 bases, with 21 bases left in between. CDR3 length: 17 amino acids. The CDR3: CASSLPPGVPGQETQYF. DNA of the CDR3: TGCGCCAGCAGCCTCCCTCCGGGGGTCCCTGGGCAAGAGACCCAGTACTTC.

The chain links TRBV19 to TRBJ2-7; 8 bases are shared with TRBD1. The germline CDR1 and CDR2 sequences are LNHDA and SQIVND (reference sequence). This CDR3 has 14 residues. V trimming: 5 bases; J trimming: 4 bases; junction bases outside the gene matches: 7. DNA for the CDR3: TGTGCCAGTAGTGCCGGGACAGGCCTTTACGAGCAGTACTTC. It is translated as CASSAGTGLYEQYF.

This clonotype has ten or more counts. The V and J genes are TRBV6-5 and TRBJ2-7; 11 bases are shared with TRBD1. The germline CDR1 and CDR2 sequences are MNHEY and SVGAGI. Losses at the gene ends were 2 bases for V and 5 bases for J; bases not matched to a gene: 2. CDR3 length: 14 residues. The CDR3 DNA follows: TGTGCCAGCAGTTACGGGGGACAGGGGGACGAGCAGTACTTC. Amino acid sequence: CASSYGGQGDEQYF.

This clonotype was seen repeatedly, ten times or more. CDR3 sequence reads: CASSPDRITQYF. The DNA of the CDR3 is TGTGCCAGCAGTCCGGACCGGATTACGCAGTATTTT. The gene calls are TRBV12-3 or TRBV12-4 and TRBJ2-3; D uncertain. V was pared by 5 bases and J by 8 bases, with 11 bases between. This CDR3 comprises 12 residues.

The gene calls are TRBV20-1 and TRBJ2-1, with 13 bases that match TRBD2. The germline gives CDR1 DFQATT, CDR2 SNEGSKA (reference sequence). The V and J ends lost 6 bases and 4 bases, in that order; junction bases with no gene match: 3. The CDR3 length is 14 residues. CDR3 protein: CSAQGLAGYNEQFF. CDR3 DNA: TGCAGTGCCCAGGGACTAGCGGGATACAATGAGCAGTTCTTC.

The chain employs TRBV28 and TRBJ1-1; D may be TRBD1 (5 bases). The V gene lost 2 bases and the J gene lost 2 bases, with 18 bases spanning the gap. Germline loops: CDR1 MDHEN, CDR2 SYDVKM. The CDR3 has 17 amino acids. For the CDR3, the DNA is TGTGCCAGCAGTTTAAATTATGGGGCCAGGGCCAACACTGAAGCTTTCTTT. Amino acid sequence: CASSLNYGARANTEAFF.

This clonotype was seen only a few times. This rearrangement joins TRBV20-1 to TRBJ2-7; D ambiguous. Germline V gene data show CDR1 as DFQATT and CDR2 as SNEGSKA (reference sequence). The germline V and J ends were trimmed by 3 bases and 0 bases, with 15 bases remaining between them. CDR3 length: 15 residues. CDR3 residues: CSASSGDGVSYEQYF. The CDR3 DNA sequence: TGCAGTGCTAGTAGTGGTGATGGGGTCTCCTACGAGCAGTACTTC.

V usage is TRBV14 and J usage is TRBJ2-1, with 11 bases aligning to TRBD2. V lost 0 bases, J lost 5 bases, and 3 bases stayed unmatched. The CDR3 runs 16 residues. The germline CDR1 and CDR2 sequences are SGHDN and FVKESK. CDR3 nucleotide sequence: TGTGCCAGCAGCCAAGACCGACTAGCGGGGCACAATGAGCAGTTCTTC. As protein: CASSQDRLAGHNEQFF.

V gene TRBV20-1 combines with J gene TRBJ1-4; 7 bases line up with TRBD1. The CDR3 loop spans 12 amino acids. CDR1 is DFQATT and CDR2 is SNEGSKA in the germline V gene (reference sequence). J was trimmed by 7 bases and V by 6 bases; bases with no gene match: 5. The CDR3 DNA is TGCAGTGCGACCTACAGGGGTGAAAAACTGTTTTTT. It translates to CSATYRGEKLFF.

This clonotype was recorded at least ten times. This chain uses TRBV12-3 or TRBV12-4 with TRBJ1-5; TRBD1 is a possible D gene (6 bases). Trimming took 3 bases from V and 11 from J, leaving 11 bases between them. The CDR3 spans 12 residues. The CDR3 nucleotides are TGTGCCAGCAGTTTCTCGGACAGTTCCCAGCATTTT. This encodes CASSFSDSSQHF.

This clonotype came up many times. The chain recombines TRBV7-8 with TRBJ1-1; D perhaps matches TRBD1 (5 bases). Germline CDR1 SGHVS, CDR2 FQNEAQ. The CDR3 consists of 18 residues. V lost 0 bases, J lost 3 bases, and 20 bases lay in between. CDR3 bases: TGTGCCAGCAGCTTAGCGCCGGTGGGAGGGGACGGCCACACTGAAGCTTTCTTT. This gives the protein CASSLAPVGGDGHTEAFF.

Many counts were recorded for this clonotype. This rearrangement joins TRBV24-1 to TRBJ2-5; 7 bases align to TRBD2. V was pared by 4 bases and J by 5 bases, with 6 bases of the junction left unmatched. From germline, CDR1 is KGHDR and CDR2 SFDVKD. The CDR3 extends over 14 amino acids. The CDR3: CATSEGTNVETQYF. The CDR3 coding sequence is TGTGCCACCAGTGAAGGGACTAATGTTGAGACCCAGTACTTC.